The 15 T cell receptor beta chains below come from one sample, sequenced in a study of molecular identifiers for immune sequencing clone quantification. One entry per CDR3 protein results from TCRdb running MiXCR on the PCR reads. The profile covers roughly 320,000 distinct CDR3 sequences, with 20% to 25% appearing a single time and about 0.81% taken by the ten largest. The sample taken for sequencing was naive CD8+ T cells from blood, with Jurkat cell RNA spiked in. Subset meaning: FACS-sorted CD8+CD4-CCR7+CD45RA+ naive T cells. The receptors come from a human donor in good health. Some libraries in this study had Jurkat cell RNA spiked in.

This clonotype turned up a few times. V usage is TRBV20-1 and J usage is TRBJ2-1; D possibly corresponds to TRBD1 (6 bases). The CDR3 is made up of 19 amino acids. V was shortened by 0 bases and J by 7 bases, with 28 bases between the two germline ends. The germline V gene encodes CDR1 DFQATT and CDR2 SNEGSKA (reference sequence). CDR3 sequence: CSARDRSFTGTFDRNEQFF. DNA for the CDR3: TGCAGTGCTAGAGATCGGAGCTTCACAGGGACCTTTGACCGGAATGAGCAGTTCTTC.

Comment on this clonotype: Possible read error: a much larger clone is one base away. It is likely a read error, because the conserved phenylalanine at the end of the CDR3 is missing. CDR3 sequence reads: CASRLAGGQETQYL. The CDR3 nucleotides are TGTGCCAGCAGACTAGCGGGAGGGCAAGAGACCCAGTACCTC. V and J are TRBV6-5 and TRBJ2-5; 13 nucleotides line up with TRBD2. Germline CDR1 and CDR2: MNHEY and SVGAGI. The CDR3 has 14 amino acids. V dropped 6 bases and J dropped 2; count of bases not matched to a gene: 0.

This chain links TRBV6-5 with TRBJ2-2; possibly TRBD1 for D (6 bases). V was trimmed by 0 bases and J by 1 base, leaving 12 bases between them. The germline V gene encodes CDR1 MNHEY and CDR2 SVGAGI. The CDR3 sequence is 17 residues long. Here the CDR3 DNA reads TGTGCCAGCAGTTACTCGATGGGGACACTGAACACCGGGGAGCTGTTTTTT. It codes for CASSYSMGTLNTGELFF.

Turning to this clonotype: A read error may produce the germline difference seen at one junction end. The chain couples TRBV10-3 to TRBJ2-7; 12 bases fit TRBD2. The CDR3 loop spans 14 amino acids. From germline, CDR1 is ENHRY and CDR2 SYGVKD. The CDR3 region has the DNA TGTGCCATCATGGGGGAGCTAGCGGGAGGGGAGCGGTACTTC. Amino acid sequence: CAIMGELAGGERYF.

This chain links TRBV11-2 with TRBJ2-1; a possible D gene is TRBD2 (7 bases). There are 20 residues in the CDR3. V dropped 2 bases and J dropped 0 bases, with 23 bases sitting between them. Germline values: CDR1 SGHAT, CDR2 FQNNGV. For the CDR3, the DNA is TGTGCCAGCAGCTTAAAAAGGTCGGGGGGCCCTTTTAGCTCCTACAATGAGCAGTTCTTC. Protein: CASSLKRSGGPFSSYNEQFF. Full variable domain (remainder filled in from reference TRBV11-2 and TRBJ2-1): EAGVAQSPRYKIIEKRQSVAFWCNPISGHATLYWYQQILGQGPKLLIQFQNNGVVDDSQLPKDRFSAERLKGVDSTLKIQPAKLEDSAVYLCASSLKRSGGPFSSYNEQFFGPGTRLTVL.

This clonotype was seen just once. Given a much more abundant clone one base away, this may be a read error. CDR3: CGALDNLGGYEQYF. CDR3 coding DNA: TGCGGTGCTCTTGACAATTTAGGGGGCTACGAGCAGTACTTC. The J gene is TRBJ2-7, the V gene TRBV20-1, with a tentative D call TRBD1 (6 bases). The length of the CDR3 is 14 residues. The germline gives CDR1 DFQATT, CDR2 SNEGSKA (reference sequence).

This clonotype was detected ten times or more. V usage is TRBV29-1 and J usage is TRBJ2-1; 7 nucleotides align to TRBD2. Germline V lookup: CDR1 SQVTM, CDR2 ANQGSEA. The CDR3 loop spans 14 amino acids. Trimming took 3 bases from V and 9 from J; bases not matched to a gene: 11. The CDR3 DNA reads as TGCAGCGTTGATGAAGGTACTAGCGCGGCTGAGCAGTTCTTC. It yields the protein CSVDEGTSAAEQFF.

This clonotype was picked up many times. The V call is TRBV14, the J call TRBJ2-2; 7 bases map to TRBD1. The CDR3 is 15 residues long. The trim removed 1 base at V and 5 bases at J, leaving 4 bases unmatched. CDR1 SGHDN and CDR2 FVKESK come from the germline V gene. Here the CDR3 DNA reads TGTGCCAGCAGCCAAGTTGACAGGGAAACCGGGGAGCTGTTTTTT. It yields the protein CASSQVDRETGELFF. Full variable domain (rest looked up from reference TRBV14 and TRBJ2-2): EAGVTQFPSHSVIEKGQTVTLRCDPISGHDNLYWYRRVMGKEIKFLLHFVKESKQDESGMPNNRFLAERTGGTYSTLKVQPAELEDSGVYFCASSQVDRETGELFFGEGSRLTVL.

This clonotype showed up many times. CDR3 nucleotides: TGTGCCAGCAGTCTAGGACTAGCAGATACGCAGTATTTT. It codes for CASSLGLADTQYF. V usage is TRBV27 and J usage is TRBJ2-3; 7 bases are shared with TRBD2. This CDR3 contains 13 residues. Germline lookup yields CDR1 MNHEY and CDR2 SMNVEV (reference sequence). The J segment lost 4 bases and the V segment lost 5 bases, leaving 3 bases of the junction unmatched.

As concerns this clonotype: At one end, the junction sequence differs from germline, possibly due to a read error. The rearrangement joins TRBV12-3 or TRBV12-4 to TRBJ2-3; D uncertain. The CDR3 length is 12 residues. The CDR3: CASSPIADTQYF. CDR3 nucleotide sequence: TGCGCCAGCAGTCCCATCGCAGATACGCAGTATTTT.

This clonotype was picked up a small number of times. CDR3: CASRFTGIEQFF. The CDR3 DNA reads TGTGCCAGCAGGTTTACAGGAATTGAGCAGTTCTTC. The chain couples TRBV12-3 or TRBV12-4 to TRBJ2-1; D is possibly TRBD1 (5 bases). CDR3 length: 12 amino acids. Trimming shortened V by 6 bases and J by 9 bases, and 12 bases separated the two germline ends.

In this sample, this clonotype turned up many times. The J gene is TRBJ2-1, the V gene TRBV7-2, with D tentatively TRBD1 (5 bases). V lost 4 bases, J lost 4 bases, and 17 bases lay in between. Germline V gene lookup returns CDR1 SGHTA and CDR2 FQGNSA. The CDR3 totals 16 residues. CDR3 amino acids: CASSSPRVGQYNEQFF. CDR3 nucleotides: TGTGCCAGCAGCTCCCCCCGGGTGGGGCAGTACAATGAGCAGTTCTTC.

This clonotype has a count of ten or more. The J gene is TRBJ1-1, the V gene TRBV29-1; 12 nucleotides match TRBD1. The germline V gene encodes CDR1 SQVTM and CDR2 ANQGSEA. Trimming cost V 4 bases and J 6 bases; bases outside gene matches: 3. CDR3 size: 13 residues. CDR3 amino acids: CSVAGQGAAEAFF. The DNA for the CDR3 is TGCAGCGTTGCGGGACAGGGGGCGGCTGAAGCTTTCTTT.

The chain joins TRBV19 to TRBJ2-3; D gene unclear. Trimming left V 2 bases short and J 2 bases short, with 14 bases between. In germline, CDR1 is LNHDA, CDR2 SQIVND (reference sequence). The CDR3 totals 16 residues. CDR3 protein: CASSIWSVGPTDTQYF. Written as DNA, the CDR3 is TGTGCCAGTAGTATATGGTCCGTCGGGCCCACAGATACGCAGTATTTT. The complete variable domain, with remaining parts taken from reference TRBV19 and TRBJ2-3, reads DGGITQSPKYLFRKEGQNVTLSCEQNLNHDAMYWYRQDPGQGLRLIYYSQIVNDFQKGDIAEGYSVSREKKESFPLTVTSAQKNPTAFYLCASSIWSVGPTDTQYFGPGTRLTVL.

At least ten counts were recorded for this clonotype. CDR3: CASSAEGFRNTEAFF. The CDR3 region has the DNA TGTGCCAGCAGTGCTGAGGGCTTTAGGAACACTGAAGCTTTCTTT. V usage is TRBV2 and J usage is TRBJ1-1, with no clear D. From germline, CDR1 is SNHLY and CDR2 FYNNEI. The ends were cut back, 4 bases at V and 1 base at J, with 13 bases in the middle. The CDR3 is made up of 15 amino acids.